This section outlines one TCR beta chain sequence together with its context. Its antigen is not identified. Primers for the PCR totalled 60 Vbeta and 13 Jbeta. Some clones are missing from TCRdb's copy, which holds only in-frame ones; the method was immunoSEQ multiplex PCR. The sample has 150,000 to 200,000 clones; around 81% are singletons. This CDR3 has 16 residues. Germline-derived CDR1 and CDR2 are LGHNA and YSLEER. Trimming pared 2 bases from V and 7 bases from J, leaving 17 bases between. The sample comes from a study of cytomegalovirus exposure and HLA in healthy donors. The overall study: As an earlier analysis found, around 190 million T cells yielded about 120 million unique TCR beta sequences. Counted in an early data release were 85 million or so unique TCRs from HLA-typed donors. Points from the study as a whole: Earlier analysis yielded a pattern in which most TCR beta V segments were productive about 90% or about 30% of the time. Within the data, a cluster of highly shared sequence variants was likely a sequencing artifact.

The sample comprised PBMCs. The gene calls are TRBV4-3 and TRBJ2-2, with TRBD1 as a possible D gene (6 bases). The receptor was isolated from a man between 18 and 29 years old in good health and CMV-seronegative. CDR3 DNA sequence: TGCGCCAGCAGCCAACCCGGGACCCGAGGGGGCGGGGAGCTGTTTTTT. The encoded protein is CASSQPGTRGGGELFF.